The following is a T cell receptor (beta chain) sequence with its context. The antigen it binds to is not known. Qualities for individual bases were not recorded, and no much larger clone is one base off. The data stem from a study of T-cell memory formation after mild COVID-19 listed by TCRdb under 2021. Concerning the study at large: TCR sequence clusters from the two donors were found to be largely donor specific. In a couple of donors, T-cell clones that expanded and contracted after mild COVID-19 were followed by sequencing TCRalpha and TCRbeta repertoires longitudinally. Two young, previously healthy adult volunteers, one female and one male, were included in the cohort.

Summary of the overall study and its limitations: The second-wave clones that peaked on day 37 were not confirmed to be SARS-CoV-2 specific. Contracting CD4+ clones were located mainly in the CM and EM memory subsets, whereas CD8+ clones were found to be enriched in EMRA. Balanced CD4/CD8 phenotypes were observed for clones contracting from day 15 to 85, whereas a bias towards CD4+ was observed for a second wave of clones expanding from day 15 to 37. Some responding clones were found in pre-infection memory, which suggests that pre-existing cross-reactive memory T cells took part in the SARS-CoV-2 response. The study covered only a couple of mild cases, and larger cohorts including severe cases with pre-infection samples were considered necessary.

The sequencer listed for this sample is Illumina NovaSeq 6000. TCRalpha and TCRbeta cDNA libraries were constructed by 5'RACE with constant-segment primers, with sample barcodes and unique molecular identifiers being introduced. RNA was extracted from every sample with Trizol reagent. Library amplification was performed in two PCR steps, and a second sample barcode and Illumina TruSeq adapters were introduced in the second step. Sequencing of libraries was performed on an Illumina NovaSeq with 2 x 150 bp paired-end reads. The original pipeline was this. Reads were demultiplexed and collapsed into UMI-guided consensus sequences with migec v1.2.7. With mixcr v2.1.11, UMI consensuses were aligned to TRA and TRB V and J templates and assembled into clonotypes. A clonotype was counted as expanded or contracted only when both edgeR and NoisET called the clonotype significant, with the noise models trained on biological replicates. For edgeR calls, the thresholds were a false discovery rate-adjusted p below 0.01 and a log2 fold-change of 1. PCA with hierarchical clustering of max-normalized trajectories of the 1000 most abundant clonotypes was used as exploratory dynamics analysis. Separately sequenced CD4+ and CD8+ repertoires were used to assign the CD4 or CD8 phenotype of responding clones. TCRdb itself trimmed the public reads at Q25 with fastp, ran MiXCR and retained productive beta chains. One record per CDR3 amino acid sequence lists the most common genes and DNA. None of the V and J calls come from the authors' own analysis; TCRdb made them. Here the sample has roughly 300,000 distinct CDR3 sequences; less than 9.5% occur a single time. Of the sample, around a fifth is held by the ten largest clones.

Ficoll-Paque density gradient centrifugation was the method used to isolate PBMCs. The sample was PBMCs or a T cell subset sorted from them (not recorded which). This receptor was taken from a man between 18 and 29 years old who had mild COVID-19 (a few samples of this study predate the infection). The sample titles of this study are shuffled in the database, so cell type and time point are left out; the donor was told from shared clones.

The CDR3 protein sequence reads: CASSLLWGGNNEQFF. In nucleotide form, the sequence is TGTGCCAGCAGCTTATTGTGGGGGGGAAACAATGAGCAGTTCTTC. The sequence joins TRBV11-2 to TRBJ2-1; TRBD2 fits 7 bases in the junction. The CDR3, from cysteine to phenylalanine, totals 15 residues. Here the CDR3 DNA is all that survives: 45 bases in frame from base 1. V has 2 bases trimmed and J has 5 bases trimmed; junction bases matching no gene number 6. Taken from the germline V gene, the CDR1 and CDR2 loops are SGHAT and FQNNGV.